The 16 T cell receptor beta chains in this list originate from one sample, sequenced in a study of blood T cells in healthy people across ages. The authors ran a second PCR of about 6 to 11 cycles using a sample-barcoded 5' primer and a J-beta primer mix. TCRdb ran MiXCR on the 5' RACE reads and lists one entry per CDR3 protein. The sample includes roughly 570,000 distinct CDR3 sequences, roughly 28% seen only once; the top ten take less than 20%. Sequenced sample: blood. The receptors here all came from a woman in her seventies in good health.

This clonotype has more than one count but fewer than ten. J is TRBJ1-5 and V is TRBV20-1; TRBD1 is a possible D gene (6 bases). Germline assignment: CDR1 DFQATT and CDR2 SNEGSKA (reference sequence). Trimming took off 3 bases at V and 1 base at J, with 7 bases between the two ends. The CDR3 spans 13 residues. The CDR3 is CSASRGSNQPQHF. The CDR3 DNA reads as TGCAGTGCTAGCAGGGGAAGCAATCAGCCCCAGCATTTT.

CDR3 protein: CASSPGRGYTF. In nucleotides, the CDR3 is TGTGCCAGCAGTCCCGGCCGGGGCTACACCTTC. J is TRBJ1-2 and V is TRBV12-3 or TRBV12-4; D remains ambiguous. CDR3 length: 11 amino acids. The ends were cut back, 5 bases at V and 8 bases at J, with 9 bases in the middle.

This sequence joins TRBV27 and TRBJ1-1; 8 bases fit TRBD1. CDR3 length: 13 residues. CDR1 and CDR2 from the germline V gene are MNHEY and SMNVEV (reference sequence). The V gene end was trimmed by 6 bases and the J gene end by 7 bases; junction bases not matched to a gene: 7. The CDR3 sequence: CASRLSGQGEAFF. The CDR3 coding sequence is TGTGCCAGCAGATTGTCTGGACAGGGTGAAGCTTTCTTT.

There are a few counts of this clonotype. Here the CDR3 reads CASSLFYGSADTQYF. CDR3 sequence (DNA): TGTGCCAGCAGCTTATTTTATGGTTCCGCAGATACGCAGTATTTT. The chain uses TRBV7-2 and TRBJ2-3; D not certain. Germline CDR1 and CDR2: SGHTA and FQGNSA. The ends were cut back, 2 bases at V and 4 bases at J, with 13 bases in the middle. The CDR3 contains 15 residues.

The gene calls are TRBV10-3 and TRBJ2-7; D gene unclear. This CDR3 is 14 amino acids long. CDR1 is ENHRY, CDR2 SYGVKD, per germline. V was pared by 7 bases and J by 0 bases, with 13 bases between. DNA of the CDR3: TGTGCCATCACCGAGCGACCCAGCTCCTACGAGCAGTACTTC. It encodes CAITERPSSYEQYF.

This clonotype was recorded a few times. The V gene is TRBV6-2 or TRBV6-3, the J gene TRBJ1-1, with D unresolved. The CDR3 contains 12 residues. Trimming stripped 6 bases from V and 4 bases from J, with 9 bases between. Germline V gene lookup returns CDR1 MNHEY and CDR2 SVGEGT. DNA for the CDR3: TGTGCCAGCAGGTCCACGGCCACTGAAGCTTTCTTT. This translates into CASRSTATEAFF.

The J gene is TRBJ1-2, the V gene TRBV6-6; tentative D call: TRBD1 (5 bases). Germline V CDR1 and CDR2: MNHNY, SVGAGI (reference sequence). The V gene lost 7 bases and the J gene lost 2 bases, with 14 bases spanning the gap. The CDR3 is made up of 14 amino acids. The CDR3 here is CASKSERGNYGYTF. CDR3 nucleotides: TGTGCCAGCAAATCTGAGCGGGGGAACTATGGCTACACCTTC.

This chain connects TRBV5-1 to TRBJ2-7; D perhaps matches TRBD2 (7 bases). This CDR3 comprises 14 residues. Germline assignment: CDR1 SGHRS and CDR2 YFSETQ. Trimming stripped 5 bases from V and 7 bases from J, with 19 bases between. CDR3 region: CASSSRGAEREQYF. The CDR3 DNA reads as TGCGCCAGCAGTTCTCGGGGGGCGGAAAGGGAGCAGTACTTC.

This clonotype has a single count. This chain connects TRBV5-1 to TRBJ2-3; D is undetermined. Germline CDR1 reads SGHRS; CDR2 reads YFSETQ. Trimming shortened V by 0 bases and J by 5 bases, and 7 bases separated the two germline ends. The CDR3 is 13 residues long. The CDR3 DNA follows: TGCGCCAGCAGCTTGGGGTACCAAGATACGCAGTATTTT. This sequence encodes CASSLGYQDTQYF.

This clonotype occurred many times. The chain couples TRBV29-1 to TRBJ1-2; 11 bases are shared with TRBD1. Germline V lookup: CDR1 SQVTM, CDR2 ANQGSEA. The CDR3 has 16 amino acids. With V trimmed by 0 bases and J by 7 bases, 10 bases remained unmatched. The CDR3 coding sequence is TGCAGCGTTGAAGATCCATTAAGGACAGGGGGCGTTGGCTACACCTTC. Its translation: CSVEDPLRTGGVGYTF.

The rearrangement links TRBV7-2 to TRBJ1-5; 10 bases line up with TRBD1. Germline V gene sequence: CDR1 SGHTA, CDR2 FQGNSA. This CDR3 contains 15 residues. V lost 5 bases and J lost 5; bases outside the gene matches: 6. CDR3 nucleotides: TGTGCCAGCAGCCCGGGACAGGGGCCCTATCAGCCCCAGCATTTT. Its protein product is CASSPGQGPYQPQHF.

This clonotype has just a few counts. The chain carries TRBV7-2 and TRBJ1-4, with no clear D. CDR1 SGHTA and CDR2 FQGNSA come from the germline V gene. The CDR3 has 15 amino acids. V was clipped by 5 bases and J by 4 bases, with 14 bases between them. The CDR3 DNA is TGTGCCAGCAGCCTGCGGGGAGGGAATAATGAAAAACTGTTTTTT. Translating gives CASSLRGGNNEKLFF.

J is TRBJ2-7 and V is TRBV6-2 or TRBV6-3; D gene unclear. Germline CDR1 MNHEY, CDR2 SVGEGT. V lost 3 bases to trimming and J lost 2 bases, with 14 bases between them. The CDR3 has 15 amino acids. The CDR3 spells CASSYWDSSPYEQYF. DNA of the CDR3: TGTGCCAGCAGTTATTGGGATTCCAGCCCCTACGAGCAGTACTTC.

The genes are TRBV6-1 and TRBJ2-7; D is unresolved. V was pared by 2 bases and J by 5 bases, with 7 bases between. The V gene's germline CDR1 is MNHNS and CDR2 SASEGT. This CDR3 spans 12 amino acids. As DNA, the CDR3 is TGTGCCAGCAGTGAAACAGTCAACGAGCAGTACTTC. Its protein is CASSETVNEQYF.

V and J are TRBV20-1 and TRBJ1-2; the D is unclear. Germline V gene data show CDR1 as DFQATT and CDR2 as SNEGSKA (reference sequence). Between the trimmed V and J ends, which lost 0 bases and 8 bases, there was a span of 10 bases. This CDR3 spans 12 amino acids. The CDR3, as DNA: TGCAGTGCTAGAGATCCGGGGTTCGGCTACACCTTC. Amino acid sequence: CSARDPGFGYTF.

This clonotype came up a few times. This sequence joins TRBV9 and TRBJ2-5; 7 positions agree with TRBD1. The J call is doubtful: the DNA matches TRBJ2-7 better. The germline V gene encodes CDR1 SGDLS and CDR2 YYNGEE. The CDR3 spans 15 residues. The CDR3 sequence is CASSGLGQAPYEQYF. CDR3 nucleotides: TGTGCCAGCAGCGGCCTTGGACAGGCCCCCTACGAGCAGTACTTC.